What follows describes a single TCR beta chain. As processed by the authors: Cell counts per sample came from amplifying reference gene primers. Method: immunoSEQ multiplex PCR; TCRdb's copy keeps in-frame clones and lacks some. D and trimming come from the DNA, and the V and J calls and clone size come from that table. In the table there are 120,000 to 150,000 clones, approximately 80% of which are singletons. This sample was taken from a study of blood T cell repertoires in COVID-19. Study information: Nucleic acid was either cDNA or gDNA, and it came from T cells, B-cell-depleted T cells, or PBMCs.

This CDR3 is built from 19 residues. The receptor was derived from a man aged 55 to 70 with active or convalescent COVID-19. The sample taken for sequencing was peripheral blood. V usage is TRBV21-1 and J usage is TRBJ2-5; the D segment call TRBD2 is taken from the table without a DNA check. TRBV21-1 is given as a pseudogene. The CDR3 coding sequence is TGTGCCAGCAGCCCCCCGCGGGCTAGCGGCCCTTGTCACCCAGAGACCCAGTACTTC. Its protein product is CASSPPRASGPCHPETQYF.